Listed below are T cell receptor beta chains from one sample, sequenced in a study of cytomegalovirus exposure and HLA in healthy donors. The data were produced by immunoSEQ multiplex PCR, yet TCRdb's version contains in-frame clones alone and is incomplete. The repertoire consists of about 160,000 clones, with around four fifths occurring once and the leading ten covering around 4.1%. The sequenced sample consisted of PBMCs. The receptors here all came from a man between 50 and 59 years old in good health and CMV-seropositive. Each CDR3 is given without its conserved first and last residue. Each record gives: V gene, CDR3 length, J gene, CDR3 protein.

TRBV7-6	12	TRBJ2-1	ASSLGGDSNEQF
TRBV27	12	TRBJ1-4	ASSNTGGREKLF
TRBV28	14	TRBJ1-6	ASSSYQGSDNSPLH
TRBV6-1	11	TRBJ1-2	ASSAEVNYGYT
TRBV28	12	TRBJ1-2	ASSATGGSYGYT
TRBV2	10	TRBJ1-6	ASSDSGSPLH
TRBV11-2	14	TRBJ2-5	ASSLGLAGVRETQY
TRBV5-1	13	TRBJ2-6	ASSFQGSGANVLT
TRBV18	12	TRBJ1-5	ASSRGQGNQPQH
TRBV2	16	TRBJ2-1	ASTKGRGSGHSYNEQF
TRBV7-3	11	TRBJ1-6	ASSPGGNSPLH
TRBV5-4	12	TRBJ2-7	ASSNRGQKHEQY
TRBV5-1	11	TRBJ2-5	ASSLLPQETQY
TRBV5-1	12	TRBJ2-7	ASSFRDSTYEQY
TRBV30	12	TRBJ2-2	AWSSGTGGGELF
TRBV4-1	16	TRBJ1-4	ASSQESNVDSLNEKLF
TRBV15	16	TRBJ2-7	ATSRDSNRDRYSYEQY
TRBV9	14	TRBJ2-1	ASSVVPSGGSNEQF
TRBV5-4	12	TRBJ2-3	ASNEWLAGDTQY
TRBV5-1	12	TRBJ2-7	ASSIGTGGSEQY
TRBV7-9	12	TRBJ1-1	ASSLQGSNTEAF
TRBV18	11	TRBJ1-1	ASSPEDWGQAF
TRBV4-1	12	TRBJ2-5	ASSPWTSEETQY
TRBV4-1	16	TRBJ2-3	ASSQVYGTGTSTDTQY
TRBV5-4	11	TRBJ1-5	ASSLAGNQPQH
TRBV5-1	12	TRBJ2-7	ASSFTLDSYEQY
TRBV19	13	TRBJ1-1	ASREGGLTNTEAF
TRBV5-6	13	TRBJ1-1	ASSGGTGIGTEAF
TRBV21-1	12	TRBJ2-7	ASSAGQGLYEQY
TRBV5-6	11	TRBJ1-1	ASSPGGVGEAF
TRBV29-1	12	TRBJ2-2	SVTGIGNTGELF
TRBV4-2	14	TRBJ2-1	ASSQDRSGRVNEQF
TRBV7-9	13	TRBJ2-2	ASSTRQGQIGELF
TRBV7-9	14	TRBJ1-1	SSSPPGQGRNTEAF
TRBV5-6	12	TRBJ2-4	ASSPGQGVYIQY
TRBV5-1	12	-	ASSHGQLGYEQY
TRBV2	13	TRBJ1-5	ASSSQVDGNQPQH
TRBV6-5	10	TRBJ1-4	ASRRGGEKLF
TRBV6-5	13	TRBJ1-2	ASSFLDRVNYGYT
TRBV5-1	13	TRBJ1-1	ASSSGSTRDTEAF
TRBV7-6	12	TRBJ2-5	ASSLVRGQETQY
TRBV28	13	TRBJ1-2	ASSLSGTVLYGYT
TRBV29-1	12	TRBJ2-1	SVESGLAGREQF
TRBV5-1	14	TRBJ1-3	ASPKSTGHSGNTIY
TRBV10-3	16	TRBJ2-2	AISDHLGTGRNTGELF
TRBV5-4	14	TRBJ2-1	ASSLASGVAYNEQF
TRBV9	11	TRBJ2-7	ASSGGGGYEQY
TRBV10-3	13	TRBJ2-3	AISGGTSGTDTQY
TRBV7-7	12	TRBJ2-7	ASSEDRGSHEQY
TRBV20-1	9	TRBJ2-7	SATGPTGQY
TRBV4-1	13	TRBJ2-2	ASSRGHGNPGELF
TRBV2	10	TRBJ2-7	ASTQLFSRAY
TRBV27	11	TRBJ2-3	ASRLTGLDTQY
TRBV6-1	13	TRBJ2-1	ASSDGTSWAVEQF
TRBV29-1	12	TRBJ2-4	SVVIGQGRNIQY
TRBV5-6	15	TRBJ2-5	ASSAGLAGGVLETQY
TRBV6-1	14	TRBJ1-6	ASSEQGASNNSPLH